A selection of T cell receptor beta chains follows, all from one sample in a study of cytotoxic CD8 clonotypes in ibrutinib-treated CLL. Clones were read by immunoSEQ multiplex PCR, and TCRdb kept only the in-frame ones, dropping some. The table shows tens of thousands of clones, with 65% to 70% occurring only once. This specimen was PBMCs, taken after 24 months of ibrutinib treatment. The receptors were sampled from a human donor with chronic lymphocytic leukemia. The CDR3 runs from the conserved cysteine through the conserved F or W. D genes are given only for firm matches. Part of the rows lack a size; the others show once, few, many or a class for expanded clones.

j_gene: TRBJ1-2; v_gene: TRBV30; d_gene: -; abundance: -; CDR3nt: TGTGCCTGGGATTCTCCATCTCGGAGGTATGGCTACACCTTC; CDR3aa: CAWDSPSRRYGYTF
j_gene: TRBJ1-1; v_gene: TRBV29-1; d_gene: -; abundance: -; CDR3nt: TGCAGCGTTCACACAGGGACAACTTTGAACACTGAAGCTTTCTTT; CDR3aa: CSVHTGTTLNTEAFF
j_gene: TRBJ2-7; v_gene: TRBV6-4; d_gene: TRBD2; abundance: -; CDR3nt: TGTGCCAGCGAGAACGTAGCGGGGGGAACCTACGAGCAGTACTTC; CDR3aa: CASENVAGGTYEQYF
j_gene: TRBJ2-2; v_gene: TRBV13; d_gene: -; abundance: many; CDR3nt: TGTGCCAGCAGCTTAGATCTGGGCACCGGGGAGCTGTTTTTT; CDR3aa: CASSLDLGTGELFF
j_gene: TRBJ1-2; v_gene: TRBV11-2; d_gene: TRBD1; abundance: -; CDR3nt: TGTGCCAGCAGCAGTACCGGGACAGGGCTGGGTGGCTACACCTTC; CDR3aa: CASSSTGTGLGGYTF
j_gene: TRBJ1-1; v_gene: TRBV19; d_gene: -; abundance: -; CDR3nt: TGTGCCAGCAGGGACGTCCCCATGAACACTGAAGCTTTCTTT; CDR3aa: CASRDVPMNTEAFF
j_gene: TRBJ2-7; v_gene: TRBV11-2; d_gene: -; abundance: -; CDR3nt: TGTGCCAGCAGCTCGGGTCCTATTAGCTACGAGCAGTACTTC; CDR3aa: CASSSGPISYEQYF
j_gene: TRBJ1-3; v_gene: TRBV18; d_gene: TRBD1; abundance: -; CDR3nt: TGTGCCAGCTCTCAAACCGGGACAGGGCAAAAAGGATACGGAAACACCATATATTTT; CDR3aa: CASSQTGTGQKGYGNTIYF
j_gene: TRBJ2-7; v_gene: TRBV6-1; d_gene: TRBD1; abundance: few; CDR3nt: TGTGCCAGCAGCCCCAGGACAGGGGACCCCTACGAGCAGTACTTC; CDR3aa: CASSPRTGDPYEQYF
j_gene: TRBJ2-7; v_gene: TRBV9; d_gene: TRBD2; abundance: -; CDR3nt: TGTGCCAGCAGCGTAGGTCCCCGACTAGCGGGGGCTGAGCAGTACTTC; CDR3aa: CASSVGPRLAGAEQYF
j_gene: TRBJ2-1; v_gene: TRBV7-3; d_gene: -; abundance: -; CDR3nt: TGTGCCAGCAGCCCCTCAGAGGGGTCCTACAATGAGCAGTTCTTC; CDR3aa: CASSPSEGSYNEQFF
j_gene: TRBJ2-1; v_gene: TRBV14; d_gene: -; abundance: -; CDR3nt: TGTGCCAGCAGAACTTCGGGGCGGGGATCCTCCAATGAGCAGTTCTTC; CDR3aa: CASRTSGRGSSNEQFF
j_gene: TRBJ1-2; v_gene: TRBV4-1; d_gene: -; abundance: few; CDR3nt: TGCGCCAGCAGCCAAGATAATGGTCCCCATAGGAGCTACACCTTC; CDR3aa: CASSQDNGPHRSYTF
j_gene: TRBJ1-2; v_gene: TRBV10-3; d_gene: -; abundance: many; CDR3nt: TGTGCCATCAGTGAGTCACAGGGAAACTATGGCTACACCTTC; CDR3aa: CAISESQGNYGYTF
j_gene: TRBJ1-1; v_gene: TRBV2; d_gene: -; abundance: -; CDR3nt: TGTGCCAGCAAGGTTAGGCAGTTCATGAACACTGAAGCTTTCTTT; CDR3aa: CASKVRQFMNTEAFF
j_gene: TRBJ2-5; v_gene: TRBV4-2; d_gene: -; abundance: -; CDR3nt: TGTGCCAGCAGCCAAGATCCAGGGGGAGGGAAGACCCAGTACTTC; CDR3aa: CASSQDPGGGKTQYF